One sample yielded the 26 T cell receptor beta chains listed below, sequenced in a study of beta chain features in type 1 diabetes. The isolated RNA, all of it, was reverse transcribed, so expressed TCRB transcripts were what got sequenced. The data were produced by immunoSEQ multiplex PCR, yet TCRdb's version contains in-frame clones alone and is incomplete. The sample lists approximately 280,000 clones; 15% were seen once. Findings and caveats of the study: Researchers report that Type 1 diabetes patients had moderately but significantly shorter TCRB CDR3s across all four CD4+ subsets.

These receptors have no known antigen. The sample consisted of naive CD4+ T cells from blood. Receptor source: a man younger than 35 with type 1 diabetes.

This clone was observed a handful of times. The chain combines TRBV2 with TRBJ2-4; tentative D call: TRBD2 (5 bases). Germline V gene data show CDR1 as SNHLY and CDR2 as FYNNEI. The germline V and J ends were trimmed by 7 bases and 8 bases, with 18 bases remaining between them. The CDR3 is 14 residues long. The CDR3 region is CASKAVPEGHIQYF. The CDR3 bases are TGTGCCAGCAAAGCCGTCCCTGAGGGTCACATTCAGTACTTC.

The chain uses TRBV5-6 and TRBJ2-3; D is possibly TRBD1 (5 bases). V gave up 4 bases and J gave up 4 bases, with 13 bases separating them. This CDR3 is built from 14 residues. The germline V gene has CDR1 SGHDT and CDR2 YYEEEE. The DNA for the CDR3 is TGTGCCAGCAGCCCCCGGGTAGGGGCAGATACGCAGTATTTT. It yields the protein CASSPRVGADTQYF.

The CDR3 nucleotides are TGTGCCAGCTCACCCAGGGGTTCCTCCTACGAGCAGTACTTC. This codes for CASSPRGSSYEQYF. This chain links TRBV18 with TRBJ2-7, with a possible D match to TRBD1 (6 bases). CDR1 KGHSH and CDR2 LQKENI come from the germline V gene. The CDR3 length is 14 residues. V was pared by 3 bases and J by 0 bases, with 9 bases between.

The chain recombines TRBV28 with TRBJ2-2; 10 positions match TRBD2. The J segment lost 8 bases and the V segment lost 8 bases, leaving 5 bases of the junction unmatched. The CDR3 sequence is 13 residues long. Germline CDR1 reads MDHEN; CDR2 reads SYDVKM. This CDR3 reads CASGAGGSGELFF. CDR3 in DNA: TGTGCCAGCGGAGCGGGGGGGTCTGGGGAGCTGTTTTTT.

The V call is TRBV15, the J call TRBJ2-7, with 7 bases matching TRBD2. After removal of 1 base from V and 3 bases from J, the junction contained 3 bases not matched to a gene. This CDR3 has 14 amino acids. Germline V gene data show CDR1 as LNHNV and CDR2 as YYDKDF (reference sequence). The CDR3 nucleotides are TGTGCCACCAGCAGAGGGGGACTACTCTACGAGCAGTACTTC. Translation: CATSRGGLLYEQYF.

This clone was detected only a few times. This chain connects TRBV9 to TRBJ2-3, with D possibly TRBD2 on 5 matching bases. The CDR3 loop spans 14 amino acids. Germline CDR1 and CDR2: SGDLS and YYNGEE. V was shortened by 4 bases and J by 1 base, with 10 bases between the two germline ends. In DNA, the CDR3 is TGTGCCAGCAGCATTCGAGGGCGCACAGATACGCAGTATTTT. Translation gives CASSIRGRTDTQYF. Complete variable domain (other parts from reference TRBV9 and TRBJ2-3): DSGVTQTPKHLITATGQRVTLRCSPRSGDLSVYWYQQSLDQGLQFLIQYYNGEERAKGNILERFSAQQFPDLHSELNLSSLELGDSALYFCASSIRGRTDTQYFGPGTRLTVL.

This chain links TRBV5-5 with TRBJ2-3; a possible D gene is TRBD2 (5 bases). CDR3 length: 14 amino acids. Germline CDR1 and CDR2: SGHKS and YYEKEE (reference sequence). V lost 4 bases and J 4 bases, leaving 13 bases between the germline ends. The CDR3 sequence is CASSPGLGADTQYF. The CDR3 DNA follows: TGTGCCAGCAGCCCAGGACTCGGGGCAGATACGCAGTATTTT.

This clone has a handful of counts. The rearrangement joins TRBV19 to TRBJ2-3; TRBD2 matches 10 bases. The length of the CDR3 is 17 residues. CDR1 is LNHDA and CDR2 is SQIVND in the germline V gene (reference sequence). J was trimmed by 0 bases and V by 2 bases; bases with no gene match: 5. The CDR3: CASSIPRTSGSTDTQYF. In DNA, the CDR3 is TGTGCCAGTAGTATACCGAGGACTAGCGGCAGCACAGATACGCAGTATTTT.

This clone appeared once. The V and J genes are TRBV30 and TRBJ2-5; 10 bases are a match to TRBD2. The CDR3 contains 15 residues. Germline CDR1 reads GTSNPN; CDR2 reads SVGIG (reference sequence). Losses at the gene ends were 4 bases for V and 5 bases for J; bases not matched to a gene: 10. CDR3 amino acids: CAWMPGLAALETQYF. CDR3 sequence (DNA): TGTGCCTGGATGCCCGGACTAGCGGCCTTGGAGACCCAGTACTTC.

The chain is built from TRBV7-6 and TRBJ2-5; TRBD2 agrees at 7 bases. CDR1 is SGHVS, CDR2 FNYEAQ, per germline. V shed 3 bases, J shed 5 bases, and the junction held 9 bases outside the gene matches. The CDR3 is 15 residues long. The CDR3 DNA follows: TGTGCCAGCAGCTTTGGGGGAGGGCCTCCGGAGACCCAGTACTTC. This codes for CASSFGGGPPETQYF. The complete variable domain, with remaining parts taken from reference TRBV7-6 and TRBJ2-5, reads GAGVSQSPRYKVTKRGQDVALRCDPISGHVSLYWYRQALGQGPEFLTYFNYEAQQDKSGLPNDRFSAERPEGSISTLTIQRTEQRDSAMYRCASSFGGGPPETQYFGPGTRLLVL.

A few counts support this clone. The chain has TRBV10-3 and TRBJ2-2; D may be TRBD2 (6 bases). Trimming removed 6 bases from V and 1 base from J, with 12 bases in between. The CDR3 has 15 amino acids. From germline, CDR1 is ENHRY and CDR2 SYGVKD. The CDR3 protein is CAISPAGMNTGELFF. CDR3 in DNA: TGTGCCATCAGCCCCGCGGGGATGAACACCGGGGAGCTGTTTTTT.

The rearrangement links TRBV5-1 to TRBJ1-3, with D unclear. V was clipped by 0 bases and J by 0 bases, with 7 bases between them. In germline, CDR1 is SGHRS, CDR2 YFSETQ. This CDR3 has 15 amino acids. DNA of the CDR3: TGCGCCAGCAGCTTGGTTGGAGGCTCTGGAAACACCATATATTTT. It yields the protein CASSLVGGSGNTIYF.

This clone was seen a handful of times. The genes are TRBV2 and TRBJ1-5; the D is unclear. The CDR3 loop spans 16 amino acids. V gave up 3 bases and J gave up 4 bases, with 16 bases separating them. Germline V CDR1 and CDR2: SNHLY, FYNNEI. CDR3 region: CASSEVQYRLNQPQHF. The CDR3 DNA sequence: TGTGCCAGCAGTGAGGTCCAGTACAGATTGAATCAGCCCCAGCATTTT.

The sample holds a few counts of this clone. V usage is TRBV9 and J usage is TRBJ2-3; D may be TRBD2 (5 bases). The germline CDR1 and CDR2 sequences are SGDLS and YYNGEE. Trimming removed 0 bases at V and 1 base at J, with 9 bases between. The CDR3 runs 15 residues. CDR3 in amino acids: CASSVAGAGTDTQYF. Here the CDR3 DNA reads TGTGCCAGCAGCGTAGCTGGAGCGGGCACAGATACGCAGTATTTT.

This rearrangement joins TRBV9 to TRBJ2-2; 9 bases fit TRBD2. Trimming removed 6 bases from V and 4 bases from J; junction bases left unmatched: 7. The CDR3 runs 15 residues. Germline values: CDR1 SGDLS, CDR2 YYNGEE. CDR3 region: CASKRREGLTGELFF. In nucleotides, the CDR3 is TGTGCCAGCAAAAGGCGGGAGGGCCTCACCGGGGAGCTGTTTTTT.

This clone was recorded a few times. This rearrangement joins TRBV28 to TRBJ2-7; 8 nucleotides agree with TRBD1. Unmatched junction bases numbered 10, after V lost 5 bases and J lost 7 bases. The CDR3 has 14 amino acids. Looked up from germline, CDR1 is MDHEN and CDR2 is SYDVKM. The CDR3 sequence is CASSILGQGGEQYF. In DNA form, the CDR3 reads TGTGCCAGCAGTATTTTAGGACAGGGTGGGGAGCAGTACTTC. The whole variable domain, remainder taken from reference TRBV28 and TRBJ2-7, is DVKVTQSSRYLVKRTGEKVFLECVQDMDHENMFWYRQDPGLGLRLIYFSYDVKMKEKGDIPEGYSVSREKKERFSLILESASTNQTSMYLCASSILGQGGEQYFGPGTRLTVT.

As DNA, the CDR3 is TGTGCCAGCAGCTACCCAGGGGTTTCAAGGGAGCAGTACTTC. Protein: CASSYPGVSREQYF. The chain couples TRBV7-2 to TRBJ2-7; TRBD1 is a possible D gene (6 bases). The germline V gene encodes CDR1 SGHTA and CDR2 FQGNSA. With 4 bases removed from V and 7 bases from J, the gap between germline ends came to 17 bases. CDR3 length: 14 amino acids.

This clone has more than one count but fewer than ten. The chain recombines TRBV7-9 with TRBJ1-1; D is ambiguous. Germline V gene sequence: CDR1 SEHNR, CDR2 FQNEAQ (reference sequence). The V end lost 4 bases, the J end lost 5 bases, and 17 bases lay between the germline ends. The CDR3 is made up of 15 amino acids. The CDR3 loop is CASSSGRSRETEAFF. CDR3 coding DNA: TGTGCCAGCAGCTCCGGCCGGTCGAGGGAGACTGAAGCTTTCTTT.

This chain uses TRBV5-1 with TRBJ2-1; the match to TRBD2 covers 9 bases. Germline CDR1 and CDR2: SGHRS and YFSETQ. There are 18 residues in the CDR3. V lost 2 bases and J lost 0; bases outside the gene matches: 9. CDR3 coding DNA: TGCGCCAGCAGCTTAACTACTAGCGGGCGAAGCTCCTACAATGAGCAGTTCTTC. This sequence encodes CASSLTTSGRSSYNEQFF.

The chain links TRBV5-1 to TRBJ1-1; D uncertain. Between the trimmed V and J ends, which lost 5 bases and 0 bases, there was a span of 20 bases. The CDR3 sequence is 17 residues long. Germline lookup yields CDR1 SGHRS and CDR2 YFSETQ. The CDR3 DNA follows: TGCGCCAGCAGACTGGCCCCCTATGGGAGAATGAACACTGAAGCTTTCTTT. Translation: CASRLAPYGRMNTEAFF.

This clone was observed a handful of times. The chain links TRBV5-1 to TRBJ2-5, with 8 positions matching TRBD1. This CDR3 is 14 amino acids long. Germline CDR1 is SGHRS and CDR2 is YFSETQ. The J segment lost 5 bases and the V segment lost 7 bases, leaving 10 bases of the junction unmatched. The CDR3 sequence: CASSEGRTGETQYF. CDR3 nucleotide sequence: TGCGCCAGCTCTGAGGGTCGGACAGGGGAGACCCAGTACTTC.

The chain links TRBV19 to TRBJ2-7, with D possibly being TRBD1 (5 bases). Deletions cut 9 bases from V and 0 bases from J, with 12 bases between. In germline, CDR1 is LNHDA, CDR2 SQIVND (reference sequence). This CDR3 spans 13 amino acids. CDR3 nucleotides: TGTGCCAGCCAGGACACGAGCTCCTACGAGCAGTACTTC. Its translation is CASQDTSSYEQYF. The variable domain in full, completed from reference TRBV19 and TRBJ2-7, reads DGGITQSPKYLFRKEGQNVTLSCEQNLNHDAMYWYRQDPGQGLRLIYYSQIVNDFQKGDIAEGYSVSREKKESFPLTVTSAQKNPTAFYLCASQDTSSYEQYFGPGTRLTVT.

V usage is TRBV9 and J usage is TRBJ2-2, with D maybe TRBD1 (6 bases). The germline CDR1 and CDR2 sequences are SGDLS and YYNGEE. This CDR3 has 14 residues. Trimming pared 4 bases from V and 3 bases from J, leaving 10 bases between. The DNA for the CDR3 is TGTGCCAGCAGCACCACAGGGCACACCGGGGAGCTGTTTTTT. Translating gives CASSTTGHTGELFF.

This clone was counted only a few times. The rearrangement uses TRBV29-1 and TRBJ1-4; unclear D gene. The V end was cut by 2 bases, the J end by 4 bases, with 8 bases between. This CDR3 has 13 amino acids. The germline CDR1 and CDR2 sequences are SQVTM and ANQGSEA. The CDR3 DNA sequence: TGCAGCGTTGAAACGGGGAATAATGAAAAACTGTTTTTT. As protein: CSVETGNNEKLFF.

This clone has more than one count but fewer than ten. The sample contains more than one DNA sequence encoding this CDR3. The chain joins TRBV27 to TRBJ1-5, with 7 bases lining up with TRBD1. Germline CDR1 and CDR2: MNHEY and SMNVEV (reference sequence). Trimming took 5 bases from V and 7 from J; bases not matched to a gene: 2. This CDR3 region has 12 residues. DNA for the CDR3: TGTGCCAGCAGTGACAGGGACCAGCCCCAGCATTTT. It is translated as CASSDRDQPQHF.

The rearrangement uses TRBV6-6 and TRBJ2-5; tentatively, D is TRBD1 (5 bases). The V gene's germline CDR1 is MNHNY and CDR2 SVGAGI (reference sequence). The CDR3 has 13 amino acids. V lost 6 bases and J lost 1, with 9 bases in between. The CDR3 spells CASRLRVQETQYF. The CDR3 region has the DNA TGTGCCAGCAGACTCAGGGTCCAAGAGACCCAGTACTTC.